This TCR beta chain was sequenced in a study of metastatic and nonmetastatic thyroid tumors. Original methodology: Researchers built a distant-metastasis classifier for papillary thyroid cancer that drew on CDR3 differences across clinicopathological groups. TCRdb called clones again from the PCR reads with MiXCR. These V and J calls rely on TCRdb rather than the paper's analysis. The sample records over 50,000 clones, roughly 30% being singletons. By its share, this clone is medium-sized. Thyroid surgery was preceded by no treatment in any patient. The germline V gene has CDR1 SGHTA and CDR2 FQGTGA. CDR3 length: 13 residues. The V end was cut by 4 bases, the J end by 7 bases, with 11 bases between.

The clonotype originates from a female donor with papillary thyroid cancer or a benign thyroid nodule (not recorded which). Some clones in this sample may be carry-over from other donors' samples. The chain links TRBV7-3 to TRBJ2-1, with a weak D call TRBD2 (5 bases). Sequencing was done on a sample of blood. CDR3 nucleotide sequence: TGTGCCAGCAGCTCCTCCCCGGGGAATGAGCAGTTCTTC. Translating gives CASSSSPGNEQFF.